These 32 T cell receptor beta chains came from one sample sequenced in a study of blood T cell repertoires in COVID-19. Clones were sequenced by immunoSEQ multiplex PCR, and TCRdb holds only the in-frame ones, with some missing. The data show under 140,000 clones, over 65% seen once. The sequenced sample was peripheral blood. Receptor source: a woman older than 75 with acute or convalescent COVID-19.

The rearrangement uses TRBV6-5 and TRBJ2-7; the D is unclear. V was shortened by 0 bases and J by 3 bases, with 3 bases between the two germline ends. Germline lookup yields CDR1 MNHEY and CDR2 SVGAGI. The CDR3 contains 12 residues. Here the CDR3 reads CASSYSRYEQYF. The CDR3 region has the DNA TGTGCCAGCAGTTACTCCCGCTACGAGCAGTACTTC.

DNA for the CDR3: TGTGCCAGCAGTTCTCACTCCGCCGGTGGCTACACCTTC. It encodes CASSSHSAGGYTF. V usage is TRBV27 and J usage is TRBJ1-2; D is undetermined. Trimming left V 4 bases short and J 7 bases short, with 13 bases between. The CDR3 is 13 residues long. Germline loops: CDR1 MNHEY, CDR2 SMNVEV (reference sequence).

This clone was seen a handful of times. This sequence joins TRBV5-4 and TRBJ2-7; 7 bases match TRBD1. Germline assignment: CDR1 SGHNT and CDR2 YYREEE (reference sequence). After removal of 4 bases from V and 0 bases from J, the junction contained 7 bases not matched to a gene. This CDR3 region has 15 residues. The CDR3 DNA reads as TGTGCCAGCAGCATACAGGGGCGAGGCTCCTACGAGCAGTACTTC. Translating gives CASSIQGRGSYEQYF.

The chain has TRBV5-1 and TRBJ2-1; D is perhaps TRBD2 (7 bases). This CDR3 has 19 residues. Germline lookup yields CDR1 SGHRS and CDR2 YFSETQ. V was clipped by 3 bases and J by 4 bases, with 26 bases between them. The CDR3 nucleotides are TGCGCCAGCAGCTCACCGGGACAAAAAAACTTGGGGGGGTACAATGAGCAGTTCTTC. Residues: CASSSPGQKNLGGYNEQFF.

The rearrangement uses TRBV5-4 and TRBJ1-2; a weak D match, TRBD1 (5 bases). Germline loops: CDR1 SGHNT, CDR2 YYREEE (reference sequence). The CDR3 is made up of 15 amino acids. V was shortened by 4 bases and J by 8 bases, with 21 bases between the two germline ends. DNA for the CDR3: TGTGCCAGCAGCCATTCGACGGGGCAGGGAGGCGGCTACACCTTC. This gives the protein CASSHSTGQGGGYTF.

The chain uses TRBV28 and TRBJ2-1; 12 positions match TRBD2. There are 16 residues in the CDR3. With V trimmed by 6 bases and J by 4 bases, 7 bases remained unmatched. CDR1 and CDR2 from the germline V gene are MDHEN and SYDVKM. Here the CDR3 reads CASSSPLAGGYNEQFF. In DNA form, the CDR3 reads TGTGCCAGCAGCTCTCCTCTAGCGGGAGGGTACAATGAGCAGTTCTTC. The full variable domain, its missing parts supplied by reference TRBV28 and TRBJ2-1, is DVKVTQSSRYLVKRTGEKVFLECVQDMDHENMFWYRQDPGLGLRLIYFSYDVKMKEKGDIPEGYSVSREKKERFSLILESASTNQTSMYLCASSSPLAGGYNEQFFGPGTRLTVL.

This clone was observed a handful of times. The rearrangement uses TRBV3-1 (or the pseudogene TRBV3-2) and TRBJ2-3; 10 nucleotides line up with TRBD2. V was pared by 0 bases and J by 6 bases, with 9 bases of the junction left unmatched. CDR3 length: 17 residues. The germline gives CDR1 LGHDT, CDR2 YNNKEL (reference sequence). CDR3 sequence (DNA): TGTGCCAGCAGCCAAGAGGGACTAGCGAACCCCGGCGATACGCAGTATTTT. Translation: CASSQEGLANPGDTQYF.

The rearrangement links TRBV5-1 to TRBJ1-5, with D unresolved. Germline V lookup: CDR1 SGHRS, CDR2 YFSETQ. This CDR3 contains 14 residues. Trimming removed 4 bases from V and 4 bases from J, with 12 bases in between. CDR3 protein: CASSEGTGNQPQHF. Written as DNA, the CDR3 is TGCGCCAGCAGCGAAGGCACGGGGAATCAGCCCCAGCATTTT.

The chain links TRBV12-3 or TRBV12-4 to TRBJ2-3, with unresolved D. The CDR3 length is 11 residues. Trimming removed 5 bases at V and 11 bases at J, with 11 bases between. CDR3 loop: CASSIPPRQYF. DNA for the CDR3: TGTGCCAGCAGTATACCCCCGAGGCAGTATTTT.

V usage is TRBV27 and J usage is TRBJ1-2; 12 nucleotides line up with TRBD1. This CDR3 contains 16 residues. In germline, CDR1 is MNHEY, CDR2 SMNVEV (reference sequence). The V and J ends lost 8 bases and 7 bases, in that order; junction bases with no gene match: 14. The CDR3 DNA is TGTGCCAGCCGATTAGAGGGGACAGGGGGCGGGAGTGGCTACACCTTC. This encodes CASRLEGTGGGSGYTF.

The chain carries TRBV28 and TRBJ2-3; D possibly corresponds to TRBD2 (5 bases). V gave up 4 bases and J gave up 6 bases, with 11 bases separating them. The CDR3 is made up of 13 amino acids. Germline V gene sequence: CDR1 MDHEN, CDR2 SYDVKM. DNA of the CDR3: TGTGCCAGCAGTTCATCCGGGGTGGATACGCAGTATTTT. It is translated as CASSSSGVDTQYF.

As DNA, the CDR3 is TGTGCCAGCAGCCAGACAGGGCTTCAGCCCCAGCATTTT. It specifies CASSQTGLQPQHF. The genes are TRBV6-5 and TRBJ1-5; 7 nucleotides match TRBD1. The CDR3 covers 13 residues. CDR1 MNHEY and CDR2 SVGAGI come from the germline V gene. V lost 6 bases and J lost 6; bases outside the gene matches: 5.

The genes are TRBV4-1 and TRBJ2-7; 8 nucleotides agree with TRBD1. Germline-derived CDR1 and CDR2 are MGHRA and YSYEKL. CDR3 length: 17 amino acids. Trimming removed 0 bases from V and 2 bases from J; junction bases left unmatched: 9. The DNA of the CDR3 is TGCGCCAGCAGCCAAGATAATCGGGACAGGACCCCCTACGAGCAGTACTTC. This codes for CASSQDNRDRTPYEQYF.

The rearrangement joins TRBV4-1 to TRBJ2-1; D possibly corresponds to TRBD2 (5 bases). The V and J ends lost 0 bases and 13 bases respectively, with 16 bases between them. In germline, CDR1 is MGHRA, CDR2 YSYEKL. This CDR3 spans 14 amino acids. CDR3 amino acids: CASSQDLERRSQFF. CDR3 nucleotides: TGCGCCAGCAGCCAAGATCTTGAGCGGCGTTCCCAGTTCTTC.

The chain's CDR3 is CASSESGLPDEQYF. The DNA of the CDR3 is TGTGCCAGCAGTGAAAGCGGGCTTCCGGACGAGCAGTACTTC. V and J are TRBV2 and TRBJ2-7; possible D gene TRBD2, 6 bases. V was clipped by 2 bases and J by 5 bases, with 13 bases between them. The CDR3 totals 14 residues. Germline V lookup: CDR1 SNHLY, CDR2 FYNNEI.

The genes are TRBV30 and TRBJ2-3; TRBD2 matches at 8 bases. Looked up from germline, CDR1 is GTSNPN and CDR2 is SVGIG (reference sequence). After removal of 3 bases from V and 4 bases from J, the junction contained 9 bases not matched to a gene. The CDR3 is 15 residues long. CDR3: CAWSSGGGLPDTQYF. CDR3 sequence (DNA): TGTGCCTGGAGCTCCGGCGGGGGGCTCCCAGATACGCAGTATTTT.

DNA of the CDR3: TGTGCCAGTAGTCTCGAACCAACAGGGGCTACAGGGCAGTTCTTC. Its translation: CASSLEPTGATGQFF. The V call is TRBV19, the J call TRBJ2-7, with 7 bases identical to TRBD1. The DNA end lines up better with TRBJ2-1; the J call may be wrong. Per the germline V gene, CDR1 is LNHDA and CDR2 is SQIVND (reference sequence). CDR3 length: 15 amino acids.

This sequence joins TRBV29-1 and TRBJ2-3; 8 positions match TRBD2. CDR3 length: 18 amino acids. The junction had 17 bases not matched to a gene; V was cut back by 6 bases and J by 0 bases. Germline lookup yields CDR1 SQVTM and CDR2 ANQGSEA. This CDR3 reads CSVEALGRARTSTDTQYF. The CDR3 bases are TGCAGCGTAGAGGCACTCGGGAGGGCCCGAACTAGCACAGATACGCAGTATTTT.

The J gene is TRBJ1-1, the V gene TRBV19; no clear D gene. Germline V lookup: CDR1 LNHDA, CDR2 SQIVND (reference sequence). Trimming pared 3 bases from V and 4 bases from J, leaving 12 bases between. The length of the CDR3 is 14 residues. The DNA for the CDR3 is TGTGCCAGTAGTATTAGCAAAACGACCACTGAAGCTTTCTTT. It yields the protein CASSISKTTTEAFF.

The DNA for the CDR3 is TGTGCCAGCAGCCCACCGGGACTCTCCGGGGGCGGGGAGCTGTTTTTT. The encoded protein is CASSPPGLSGGGELFF. The chain is built from TRBV7-2 and TRBJ2-2, with D possibly matching TRBD2 (6 bases). This CDR3 is 16 amino acids long. Trimming took off 5 bases at V and 7 bases at J, with 20 bases between the two ends. CDR1 and CDR2 (germline): SGHTA, FQGNSA. Full variable domain (missing parts from reference TRBV7-2 and TRBJ2-2): GAGVSQSPSNKVTEKGKDVELRCDPISGHTALYWYRQSLGQGLEFLIYFQGNSAPDKSGLPSDRFSAERTGGSVSTLTIQRTQQEDSAVYLCASSPPGLSGGGELFFGEGSRLTVL.

This clone appeared once. This chain joins TRBV19 and TRBJ1-1; 7 bases are shared with TRBD1. J gave up 6 bases and V 3 bases, and 7 bases lay outside the gene matches. The CDR3 covers 14 residues. Germline V gives CDR1 LNHDA, CDR2 SQIVND (reference sequence). CDR3 sequence: CASSIHRGRSEAFF. CDR3 bases: TGTGCCAGTAGTATTCACAGGGGAAGATCTGAAGCTTTCTTT.

The rearrangement uses TRBV28 and TRBJ1-2; 10 bases fit TRBD1. This CDR3 contains 14 residues. Trimming cost V 6 bases and J 4 bases; bases outside gene matches: 5. Germline V gene data show CDR1 as MDHEN and CDR2 as SYDVKM. The chain's CDR3 is CASSSGQGTYGYTF. As DNA, the CDR3 is TGTGCCAGCAGCTCGGGACAGGGGACCTATGGCTACACCTTC.

CDR3 DNA sequence: TGTGCCAGCAGTTTAAACAGGGGTGCAATTACGGATTCACCCCTCCACTTT. Translation gives CASSLNRGAITDSPLHF. The rearrangement links TRBV6-7 to TRBJ1-6; 7 bases are a match to TRBD1. TRBV6-7 is reported as an ORF; its role is uncertain. The V gene end was trimmed by 4 bases and the J gene end by 8 bases; junction bases not matched to a gene: 14. The CDR3 runs 17 residues.

Remarks on this clone: One end of the junction does not line up with germline, which may come from a read error. This chain joins TRBV18 and TRBJ1-5; TRBD1 is a possible D gene (5 bases). The CDR3 has 16 residues. Germline loops: CDR1 KGHSH, CDR2 LQKENI. The CDR3 region is CASSPPGGTVNQPQHF. The CDR3 DNA sequence: TGTGCCAGCTCCCCACCTGGGGGGACGGTCAATCAGCCCCAGCATTTT.

In this sample, this clone turned up a few times. The chain joins TRBV18 to TRBJ2-1; the match to TRBD2 covers 8 bases. V lost 0 bases to trimming and J lost 3 bases; unmatched junction nucleotides: 4. Germline CDR1 reads KGHSH; CDR2 reads LQKENI. This CDR3 region has 16 residues. The CDR3 sequence is CASSPPLAGFYNEQFF. The DNA of the CDR3 is TGTGCCAGCTCACCACCGTTAGCGGGGTTCTACAATGAGCAGTTCTTC.

This clone appeared many times. The V gene is TRBV11-2, the J gene TRBJ2-1; TRBD1 matches at 8 bases. V gave up 5 bases and J gave up 0 bases; unmatched junction bases: 6. The CDR3 runs 16 residues. Per germline, CDR1 SGHAT and CDR2 FQNNGV. CDR3 amino acids: CASSRQGTLSYNEQFF. In DNA form, the CDR3 reads TGTGCCAGCAGCCGACAGGGGACTCTCTCCTACAATGAGCAGTTCTTC.

The chain joins TRBV6-5 to TRBJ2-3; D is unclear. CDR1 and CDR2 from the germline V gene are MNHEY and SVGAGI. Between the trimmed V and J ends, which lost 6 bases and 3 bases, there was a span of 10 bases. The CDR3 runs to 13 residues. The CDR3 protein is CASSLSRTDTQYF. CDR3 sequence (DNA): TGTGCCAGCAGCCTCTCCAGGACAGATACGCAGTATTTT.

The chain has TRBV6-5 and TRBJ2-2; 13 nucleotides agree with TRBD2. The CDR3 contains 15 residues. The V gene end was trimmed by 6 bases and the J gene end by 5 bases; junction bases not matched to a gene: 3. Germline lookup yields CDR1 MNHEY and CDR2 SVGAGI. CDR3 nucleotides: TGTGCCAGCAGAGGACTAGCGGGAGTTACCGGGGAGCTGTTTTTT. Its protein is CASRGLAGVTGELFF.

J is TRBJ1-2 and V is TRBV7-2; TRBD1 is a possible D gene (5 bases). The CDR3 runs to 15 residues. Germline lookup yields CDR1 SGHTA and CDR2 FQGNSA. V lost 1 base, J lost 8 bases, and 17 bases lay in between. The CDR3 loop is CASSLVRDGTMGYTF. The CDR3 DNA follows: TGTGCCAGCAGCTTAGTAAGGGACGGGACTATGGGCTACACCTTC. The full variable domain, in which reference TRBV7-2 and TRBJ1-2 provide the parts outside the CDR3, is GAGVSQSPSNKVTEKGKDVELRCDPISGHTALYWYRQSLGQGLEFLIYFQGNSAPDKSGLPSDRFSAERTGGSVSTLTIQRTQQEDSAVYLCASSLVRDGTMGYTFGSGTRLTVV.

The chain has TRBV3-1 (or the pseudogene TRBV3-2) and TRBJ1-1; D not certain. V lost 2 bases and J lost 4, with 8 bases in between. Germline V CDR1 and CDR2: LGHDT, YNNKEL (reference sequence). The CDR3 extends over 13 amino acids. The CDR3 loop is CASSQTTGTEAFF. CDR3 DNA: TGTGCCAGCAGCCAAACCACCGGCACTGAAGCTTTCTTT.

This chain connects TRBV5-1 to TRBJ1-3; TRBD1 aligns across 9 bases. The CDR3 has 15 amino acids. Germline loops: CDR1 SGHRS, CDR2 YFSETQ. Losses at the gene ends were 5 bases for V and 4 bases for J; bases not matched to a gene: 7. The CDR3 sequence: CASRPGQGIGNTIYF. CDR3 bases: TGCGCCAGCAGACCGGGACAGGGAATCGGAAACACCATATATTTT.

The chain is built from TRBV9 and TRBJ2-5; 8 bases agree with TRBD2. Germline assignment: CDR1 SGDLS and CDR2 YYNGEE. The J segment lost 5 bases and the V segment lost 3 bases, leaving 9 bases of the junction unmatched. This CDR3 is 15 amino acids long. This CDR3 reads CASSAHGGAGETQYF. CDR3 bases: TGTGCCAGCAGCGCCCACGGGGGGGCCGGGGAGACCCAGTACTTC.